The next 31 T cell receptor beta chains were all read from a single sample in a study of CD8 T cells in Susac syndrome (dated by TCRdb to between 2018 and 2020). Libraries were constructed by the immunoSEQ multiplex PCR assay. RNA was extracted using the RNeasy kit, and about 0.45 to 1 ug of the RNA was reverse transcribed with random hexamers. TCRdb trimmed public reads at Q25 via fastp, called clones via MiXCR and kept in-frame beta chains. Rows with one shared CDR3 protein collapse into an entry with the most common genes and DNA. The sample table holds about 300,000 distinct CDR3 sequences, of which 70% to 90% were seen once. The ten largest clones capture 0.21% of the sample. Sequencing input: CD8+ T cells from PBMCs. The source is a human donor with multiple sclerosis.

This chain connects TRBV6-5 to TRBJ1-5; 7 bases map to TRBD1. The germline V gene has CDR1 MNHEY and CDR2 SVGAGI. The CDR3 has 13 amino acids. Trimming took 6 bases from V and 4 from J; bases not matched to a gene: 3. CDR3 sequence (DNA): TGTGCCAGCAGACAGGGGTGGAATCAGCCCCAGCATTTT. Its protein is CASRQGWNQPQHF.

The CDR3 DNA follows: TGTGCCAGCAGCCAACGCTGGGGACAGATGAACACTGAAGCTTTCTTT. This encodes CASSQRWGQMNTEAFF. This sequence joins TRBV3-1 and TRBJ1-1, with 7 bases matching TRBD1. The CDR3 spans 16 residues. CDR1 is LGHDT, CDR2 YNNKEL, per germline (reference sequence). V shed 2 bases, J shed 0 bases, and the junction held 6 bases outside the gene matches.

The chain has TRBV7-8 and TRBJ2-7, with TRBD2 matching 9 bases. CDR3 length: 16 residues. Germline lookup yields CDR1 SGHVS and CDR2 FQNEAQ. The junction had 11 bases not matched to a gene; V was cut back by 5 bases and J by 3 bases. The CDR3 is CASSRILAGQSYEQYF. In DNA, the CDR3 is TGTGCCAGCAGCCGTATTCTAGCGGGGCAAAGCTACGAGCAGTACTTC. The variable domain in full, completed from reference TRBV7-8 and TRBJ2-7, reads GAGVSQSPRYKVAKRGQDVALRCDPISGHVSLFWYQQALGQGPEFLTYFQNEAQLDKSGLPSDRFFAERPEGSVSTLKIQRTQQEDSAVYLCASSRILAGQSYEQYFGPGTRLTVT.

This clonotype was observed a single time. The chain couples TRBV7-9 to TRBJ1-2; possibly TRBD1 for D (6 bases). This CDR3 has 14 residues. Germline V gene data show CDR1 as SEHNR and CDR2 as FQNEAQ (reference sequence). Trimming took 4 bases from V and 3 from J, leaving 12 bases between them. The CDR3 here is CASSWPDRYYGYTF. CDR3 nucleotide sequence: TGTGCCAGCAGCTGGCCGGACAGATACTATGGCTACACCTTC.

The V and J genes are TRBV27 and TRBJ1-2; 12 bases map to TRBD1. The length of the CDR3 is 15 residues. Losses at the gene ends were 4 bases for V and 6 bases for J; bases not matched to a gene: 6. Germline V gene lookup returns CDR1 MNHEY and CDR2 SMNVEV (reference sequence). The CDR3 loop reads CASSYRGTGGHGYTF. The DNA for the CDR3 is TGTGCCAGCAGTTATCGGGGGACAGGGGGCCATGGCTACACCTTC.

The rearrangement uses TRBV5-1 and TRBJ2-3; TRBD2 agrees at 13 bases. The V gene's germline CDR1 is SGHRS and CDR2 YFSETQ. The CDR3 consists of 17 residues. The V segment lost 0 bases and the J segment 6 bases; nucleotides outside the gene matches: 7. The CDR3 sequence: CASSLELAGGPTDTQYF. The CDR3 DNA sequence: TGCGCCAGCAGCTTGGAACTAGCGGGAGGGCCGACGGATACGCAGTATTTT.

The chain employs TRBV29-1 and TRBJ2-1; D remains unclear. Trimming pared 6 bases from V and 4 bases from J, leaving 16 bases between. This CDR3 region has 14 residues. Looked up from germline, CDR1 is SQVTM and CDR2 is ANQGSEA. CDR3 nucleotides: TGCAGCGTCCAAGCCCAGTATTCTTACAATGAGCAGTTCTTC. Translation: CSVQAQYSYNEQFF.

The rearrangement joins TRBV19 to TRBJ2-7; D possibly corresponds to TRBD2 (5 bases). Per germline, CDR1 LNHDA and CDR2 SQIVND (reference sequence). V was pared by 4 bases and J by 3 bases, with 10 bases between. The CDR3 consists of 13 residues. CDR3 sequence: CASSTGILYEQYF. CDR3 coding DNA: TGTGCCAGTAGTACCGGGATCCTCTACGAGCAGTACTTC. The full variable domain, rest sourced from reference TRBV19 and TRBJ2-7, is DGGITQSPKYLFRKEGQNVTLSCEQNLNHDAMYWYRQDPGQGLRLIYYSQIVNDFQKGDIAEGYSVSREKKESFPLTVTSAQKNPTAFYLCASSTGILYEQYFGPGTRLTVT.

This chain joins TRBV24-1 and TRBJ1-5; a possible D gene is TRBD1 (6 bases). Germline V gene lookup returns CDR1 KGHDR and CDR2 SFDVKD. This CDR3 is 20 amino acids long. V lost 3 bases and J 0 bases, leaving 23 bases between the germline ends. Written as DNA, the CDR3 is TGTGCCACCAGTGATCCGAGAGACCAGGACAGCTTGTATAGCAATCAGCCCCAGCATTTT. Encoded protein: CATSDPRDQDSLYSNQPQHF.

This chain joins TRBV7-9 and TRBJ2-1; D tentatively fits TRBD1 or TRBD2 (5 bases each). The V gene's germline CDR1 is SEHNR and CDR2 FQNEAQ (reference sequence). The CDR3 sequence is 15 residues long. Trimming shortened V by 5 bases and J by 8 bases, and 19 bases separated the two germline ends. Written as DNA, the CDR3 is TGTGCCAGCAGCCCGACAGAACAACTAGAATATGAGCAGTTCTTC. Translated, it gives CASSPTEQLEYEQFF.

This chain joins TRBV28 and TRBJ2-7; 8 bases are a match to TRBD2. This CDR3 has 14 amino acids. Trimming removed 11 bases from V and 0 bases from J; junction bases left unmatched: 9. Germline CDR1 and CDR2: MDHEN and SYDVKM. The DNA for the CDR3 is TGTGCCTGGCAACGCAGCGGGAGCTCCTACGAGCAGTACTTC. It specifies CAWQRSGSSYEQYF. Combining the CDR3 with reference TRBV28 and TRBJ2-7 gives the whole variable domain DVKVTQSSRYLVKRTGEKVFLECVQDMDHENMFWYRQDPGLGLRLIYFSYDVKMKEKGDIPEGYSVSREKKERFSLILESASTNQTSMYLCAWQRSGSSYEQYFGPGTRLTVT.

The V and J genes are TRBV27 and TRBJ2-7; 7 nucleotides align to TRBD2. CDR1 is MNHEY, CDR2 SMNVEV, per germline (reference sequence). V lost 3 bases and J lost 2; bases outside the gene matches: 4. This CDR3 spans 14 amino acids. CDR3 in amino acids: CASSFGTTPYEQYF. As DNA, the CDR3 is TGTGCCAGCAGTTTTGGGACTACACCCTACGAGCAGTACTTC.

The chain recombines TRBV4-1 with TRBJ1-5; perhaps TRBD1 as D (5 bases). V lost 1 base, J lost 5 bases, and 15 bases lay in between. The CDR3 runs 16 residues. Germline V lookup: CDR1 MGHRA, CDR2 YSYEKL. The CDR3 loop reads CASSQVIVAGHQPQHF. CDR3 sequence (DNA): TGCGCCAGCAGCCAAGTCATAGTGGCAGGGCATCAGCCCCAGCATTTT.

V gene TRBV7-8 combines with J gene TRBJ1-2; a possible D gene is TRBD1 (5 bases). This CDR3 has 15 residues. Trimming stripped 2 bases from V and 4 bases from J, with 14 bases between. Germline CDR1 and CDR2: SGHVS and FQNEAQ. CDR3: CASSLRTSGAYGYTF. The CDR3 DNA follows: TGTGCCAGCAGCTTAAGGACGAGCGGGGCCTATGGCTACACCTTC.

The chain combines TRBV10-3 with TRBJ2-3; D ambiguous. This CDR3 is 14 amino acids long. Deletions cut 3 bases from V and 2 bases from J, with 9 bases between. Germline V gives CDR1 ENHRY, CDR2 SYGVKD. CDR3 in amino acids: CAISDKGPTDTQYF. The CDR3 DNA reads TGTGCCATCAGTGACAAAGGACCCACAGATACGCAGTATTTT.

The V gene is TRBV12-3 or TRBV12-4, the J gene TRBJ2-7, with D perhaps matching TRBD2 (6 bases). Trimming took 3 bases from V and 2 from J, leaving 14 bases between them. The CDR3 consists of 15 residues. DNA of the CDR3: TGTGCCAGCAGTTTGGACGGGAGCCCTGCCTACGAGCAGTACTTC. Protein sequence: CASSLDGSPAYEQYF.

This sequence joins TRBV9 and TRBJ2-7; D perhaps matches TRBD2 (5 bases). Trimming took 3 bases from V and 7 from J, leaving 17 bases between them. Germline V gives CDR1 SGDLS, CDR2 YYNGEE. There are 14 residues in the CDR3. The DNA for the CDR3 is TGTGCCAGCAGCGCCCGTCCCGAGGGCCTAGAGCAGTACTTC. Translating gives CASSARPEGLEQYF.

This clonotype has just one count. The rearrangement uses TRBV27 and TRBJ2-6; no firm D call. There are 16 residues in the CDR3. V lost 4 bases and J 1 base, leaving 11 bases between the germline ends. Germline CDR1 is MNHEY and CDR2 is SMNVEV (reference sequence). CDR3 in DNA: TGTGCCAGCAGTTGGGCCGGGCCATCTGGGGCCAACGTCCTGACTTTC. Protein: CASSWAGPSGANVLTF.

The genes are TRBV15 and TRBJ2-1; D possibly corresponds to TRBD1 (5 bases). The length of the CDR3 is 14 residues. The germline V and J ends were trimmed by 3 bases and 13 bases, with 19 bases remaining between them. The germline CDR1 and CDR2 sequences are LNHNV and YYDKDF (reference sequence). The CDR3 sequence: CATSRDPAQGFQFF. CDR3 DNA sequence: TGTGCCACCAGCAGGGACCCTGCTCAGGGATTCCAGTTCTTC.

The chain joins TRBV7-9 to TRBJ1-1; no clear D gene. Germline CDR1 and CDR2: SEHNR and FQNEAQ (reference sequence). This CDR3 comprises 15 residues. The V and J ends lost 2 bases and 5 bases respectively, with 15 bases between them. In DNA, the CDR3 is TGTGCCAGCAGCTTAAGGGTAGGGCGAAAAACTGAAGCTTTCTTT. Translating it yields CASSLRVGRKTEAFF.

This clonotype was seen only once. The CDR3: CASSGGLFNEQFF. The CDR3 region has the DNA TGTGCCAGCAGTGGAGGACTTTTTAATGAGCAGTTCTTC. This chain connects TRBV25-1 to TRBJ2-1, with a tentative D call TRBD2 (5 bases). Looked up from germline, CDR1 is MGHDK and CDR2 is SYGVNS. V was shortened by 4 bases and J by 7 bases, with 11 bases between the two germline ends. CDR3 length: 13 amino acids.

This clonotype was picked up a small number of times. The V call is TRBV6-5, the J call TRBJ2-7, with D unclear. This CDR3 spans 14 amino acids. The V gene lost 2 bases and the J gene lost 0 bases, with 8 bases spanning the gap. CDR1 is MNHEY and CDR2 is SVGAGI in the germline V gene. The DNA for the CDR3 is TGTGCCAGCAGTTACGAACCTAGCTCCTACGAGCAGTACTTC. As protein: CASSYEPSSYEQYF.

J is TRBJ1-1 and V is TRBV5-4; D might be TRBD1 (6 bases). The CDR3 covers 13 residues. CDR1 is SGHNT, CDR2 YYREEE, per germline (reference sequence). V lost 4 bases to trimming and J lost 4 bases, with 11 bases between them. In DNA, the CDR3 is TGTGCCAGCAGCGGGGGGCCCCTCACTGAAGCTTTCTTT. It is translated as CASSGGPLTEAFF.

The chain couples TRBV30 to TRBJ2-1; D uncertain. The germline V and J ends were trimmed by 4 bases and 8 bases, with 9 bases remaining between them. The CDR3 totals 11 residues. Per the germline V gene, CDR1 is GTSNPN and CDR2 is SVGIG (reference sequence). Here the CDR3 DNA reads TGTGCCTGGACCATCTCAGATGAGCAGTTCTTC. Protein sequence: CAWTISDEQFF.

The chain has TRBV12-3 or TRBV12-4 and TRBJ2-1, with TRBD2 matching over 9 bases. The CDR3 runs to 14 residues. The V segment lost 6 bases and the J segment 5 bases; nucleotides outside the gene matches: 5. CDR3 loop: CASSGTSIDNEQFF. Here the CDR3 DNA reads TGTGCCAGCAGCGGGACTAGCATCGACAATGAGCAGTTCTTC.

In DNA form, the CDR3 reads TGTGCCACCAGCAGATTGCCGGGAATCCAAGAGACCCAGTACTTC. This sequence encodes CATSRLPGIQETQYF. The rearrangement uses TRBV15 and TRBJ2-5; tentative D call: TRBD2 (5 bases). CDR1 LNHNV and CDR2 YYDKDF come from the germline V gene (reference sequence). V lost 2 bases and J lost 1, with 11 bases in between. CDR3 length: 15 residues.

V is TRBV27 and J is TRBJ1-2; D possibly corresponds to TRBD1 (5 bases). V lost 5 bases and J 0 bases, leaving 22 bases between the germline ends. In germline, CDR1 is MNHEY, CDR2 SMNVEV (reference sequence). The CDR3 consists of 18 residues. CDR3 coding DNA: TGTGCCAGCAGTGACGGATACGGGACCGCTCCACCTAACTATGGCTACACCTTC. Its protein is CASSDGYGTAPPNYGYTF.

The chain carries TRBV28 and TRBJ2-7; D not certain. Trimming removed 4 bases at V and 1 base at J, with 8 bases between. CDR1 is MDHEN and CDR2 is SYDVKM in the germline V gene. This CDR3 region has 13 residues. The DNA for the CDR3 is TGTGCCAGCAGTTGGGTTGGTTCCTACGAGCAGTACTTC. Protein: CASSWVGSYEQYF.

This chain connects TRBV18 to TRBJ2-3, with 14 bases fitting TRBD2. The CDR3 has 16 residues. Losses at the gene ends were 3 bases for V and 3 bases for J; bases not matched to a gene: 2. Germline values: CDR1 KGHSH, CDR2 LQKENI. In DNA form, the CDR3 reads TGTGCCAGCTCACCGGGGACTAGCGGGAGAACAGATACGCAGTATTTT. Amino acids: CASSPGTSGRTDTQYF.

V usage is TRBV7-2 and J usage is TRBJ2-1; 7 bases fit TRBD2. This CDR3 region has 18 residues. Germline V gene sequence: CDR1 SGHTA, CDR2 FQGNSA. V gave up 2 bases and J gave up 5 bases; unmatched junction bases: 15. In nucleotides, the CDR3 is TGTGCCAGCAGCTTAATCGAGGCCGGACTAGGAGCCCACAATGAGCAGTTCTTC. It encodes CASSLIEAGLGAHNEQFF.

The CDR3 DNA reads as TGTGCCAGCAGTTTAGATGGACAGGGTATATACGAGCAGTACTTC. Protein product: CASSLDGQGIYEQYF. V usage is TRBV27 and J usage is TRBJ2-7; TRBD1 matches 8 bases. This CDR3 has 15 residues. V was clipped by 2 bases and J by 4 bases; unmatched bases: 7. Germline V gene lookup returns CDR1 MNHEY and CDR2 SMNVEV (reference sequence).